This paragraph reports one T cell receptor (beta chain). Seattle patient enrollment occurred during active infection, with longitudinal follow-up thereafter. The source of the sample is a study of blood T cell repertoires in COVID-19. Overall study context: Nucleic acid was either cDNA or gDNA, and it came from T cells, B-cell-depleted T cells, or PBMCs.

The CDR3 has 14 residues. Germline V gene lookup returns CDR1 ENHRY and CDR2 SYGVKD. Deletions cut 6 bases from V and 1 base from J, with 9 bases between. Clones were sequenced by immunoSEQ multiplex PCR, and TCRdb holds only the in-frame ones, with some missing. The sample shows under 250,000 clones, roughly 85% of them seen only once. The TCR comes from a man aged 45-65 years with COVID-19, enrolled during active disease. The chain combines TRBV10-3 with TRBJ1-4; D may be TRBD1 (6 bases). Sequenced sample: peripheral blood. The CDR3 is CAISQQGTNEKLFF. As DNA, the CDR3 is TGTGCCATCAGCCAACAGGGAACTAATGAAAAACTGTTTTTT.